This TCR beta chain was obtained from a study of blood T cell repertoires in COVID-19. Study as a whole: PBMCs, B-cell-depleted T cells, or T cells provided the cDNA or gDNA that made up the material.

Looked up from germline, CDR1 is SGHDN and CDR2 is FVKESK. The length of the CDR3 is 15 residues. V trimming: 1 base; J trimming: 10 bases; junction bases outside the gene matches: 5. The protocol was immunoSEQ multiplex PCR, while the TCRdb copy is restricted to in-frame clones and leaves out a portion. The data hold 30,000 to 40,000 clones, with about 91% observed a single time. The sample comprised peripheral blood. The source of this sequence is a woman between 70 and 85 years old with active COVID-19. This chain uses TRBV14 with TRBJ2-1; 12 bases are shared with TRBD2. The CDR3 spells CASSQALAGGREQFF. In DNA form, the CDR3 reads TGTGCCAGCAGCCAAGCCCTAGCGGGGGGGCGGGAGCAGTTCTTC.